The rows below give T cell receptor beta chains drawn from one sample of a study of CD8+ T cells in alopecia areata. Sequencing was performed with immunoSEQ multiplex PCR; in TCRdb, only in-frame clones are kept and a portion is missing. Among hundreds of thousands of clones listed, more than 30% were seen once. The source was CD4+ T cells sorted from blood, collected at roughly week 30, from a patient treated with tofacitinib. These receptors were taken from a human donor with alopecia areata. CDR3s include the opening cysteine and the closing phenylalanine or tryptophan. The D gene is left open where the match is weak. Clone size is stated in some rows and not others, as once, few, many or a class when expanded.

v_gene,j_gene,abundance,d_gene,CDR3aa,CDR3nt
TRBV30,TRBJ1-5,-,-,CALSGWGNQPQHF,TGTGCCCTTTCAGGGTGGGGCAATCAGCCCCAGCATTTT
TRBV30,TRBJ1-4,-,-,CACSTGLGEKLFF,TGTGCCTGTTCAACAGGGTTGGGCGAAAAACTGTTTTTT
TRBV30,TRBJ1-1,-,-,CAWGQNNGEAFF,TGTGCCTGGGGCCAAAATAACGGTGAAGCTTTCTTT
TRBV29-1,TRBJ1-2,few,TRBD1,CSVRTGNYGYTF,TGCAGCGTTCGGACAGGGAACTATGGCTACACCTTC
TRBV12-5,TRBJ2-2,few,TRBD1,CASGPSYPGQGFGELFF,TGTGCTAGTGGTCCCTCTTACCCAGGACAGGGGTTTGGGGAGCTGTTTTTT
TRBV5-1,TRBJ1-1,-,-,CASSHSIDGMNTEAFF,TGCGCCAGCAGCCACTCAATCGACGGTATGAACACTGAAGCTTTCTTT
TRBV27,TRBJ2-3,-,TRBD1,CASSLRGQGADTQYF,TGTGCCAGCAGTTTAAGGGGACAGGGGGCAGATACGCAGTATTTT
TRBV7-9,TRBJ1-5,once,TRBD1,CASSFVEGQGSRNQPQHF,TGTGCCAGCAGCTTTGTTGAAGGACAGGGGTCTCGCAATCAGCCCCAGCATTTT
TRBV7-6,TRBJ2-4,-,-,CASSPGENIQYF,TGTGCCAGCAGCCCCGGTGAAAACATTCAGTACTTC
TRBV7-9,TRBJ1-1,-,-,CASSGISEAFF,TGTGCCAGCTCAGGGATTTCTGAAGCTTTCTTT